The clone carrying this T cell receptor beta chain has ten or more counts. TCRdb independently ran MiXCR on the RACE reads; one entry per CDR3 protein. The table lists over 85,000 distinct CDR3 sequences, over 7.5% of them singletons. This sample is drawn from a study of human T cells and chemical hapten exposure. Time point given: patch test 2, 6 weeks after DPC sensitization. As for treatment: therapeutic diphenylcyclopropenone sensitization with weekly scalp DPC. Per the germline V gene, CDR1 is MDHEN and CDR2 is SYDVKM. This CDR3 is 13 amino acids long. The germline V and J ends were trimmed by 6 bases and 7 bases, with 16 bases remaining between them.

The chain combines TRBV28 with TRBJ2-7; TRBD1 might be the D (6 bases). The clonotype originates from a woman aged 40 to 49 with alopecia areata. Some clones in this sample may be carry-over from other donors' samples. The specimen comprised whole blood, sampled in connection with sensitization to the hapten diphenylcyclopropenone (DPC). CDR3 amino acids: CASSTNRVWEQYF. The DNA of the CDR3 is TGTGCCAGCAGCACAAACAGGGTGTGGGAGCAGTACTTC.